Sequencing of this T cell receptor (beta chain) was carried out in a study of human T cells and chemical hapten exposure. The wider study: Sensitization was performed using 2% DPC on an approximately 2 cm by approximately 2 cm upper inner arm skin site. While the approximately 23-week study was under way, patients received diphenylcyclopropenone on the scalp every week. Study-wide results and caveats: Unchanged with DPC sensitization were TCRs above 1 in 1000 frequency.

Unique molecular identifiers were attached to individual cDNA molecules during library preparation. MiXCR, applied by TCRdb to the RACE reads, yields one record per CDR3 protein. The data contain about 69,000 distinct CDR3 sequences, approximately 10% of them singletons. This clonotype has more than one count but fewer than ten. The target antigen is unknown. Time point noted: patch test 2, 6 weeks after DPC sensitization. Sample treatment: therapeutic diphenylcyclopropenone sensitization with weekly scalp DPC. V was cut by 4 bases and J by 6 bases, with 18 bases left in between. Germline V gene lookup returns CDR1 LGHDT and CDR2 YNNKEL (reference sequence). The CDR3 has 15 residues.

The sequence derives from a woman aged 45-59 years with alopecia areata. Some clones in this sample may be carry-over from other donors' samples. The rearrangement uses TRBV3-1 and TRBJ1-2, with D unclear. Sequences were derived from whole blood, sampled in connection with sensitization to the hapten diphenylcyclopropenone (DPC). This CDR3 is CASSLDTGILDGYTF. The CDR3 nucleotides read TGTGCCAGCAGCCTGGATACCGGGATTTTGGATGGCTACACCTTC. Looking up the rest from reference TRBV3-1 and TRBJ1-2 gives the full variable domain: DTAVSQTPKYLVTQMGNDKSIKCEQNLGHDTMYWYKQDSKKFLKIMFSYNNKELIINETVPNRFSPKSPDKAHLNLHINSLELGDSAVYFCASSLDTGILDGYTFGSGTRLTVV.